The rows below give T cell receptor beta chains drawn from one sample of a study of T cell clones after liver transplantation. Generated by immunoSEQ multiplex PCR, the TCRdb table keeps only in-frame clones and is missing some. The data contain about 120,000 clones, just over 90% of them singletons. Material: CD4+ T cells from blood, obtained 12 months after liver transplant. All receptors derive from a human patient who received a liver transplant. The graft donor may have given rise to some T cells. Both conserved end residues are part of each CDR3. D genes are given only for firm matches.

TRBD2	TRBV5-6	TRBJ2-7	CASSLLGGSSYEQYF
TRBD2	TRBV7-2	TRBJ2-5	CASSSSGRTETQYF
.	TRBV28	TRBJ2-4	CASTAADLAKNIQYF
.	TRBV2	TRBJ1-3	CASSGFGPGNTIYF
TRBD1	TRBV14	TRBJ2-7	CASSQGRDRKYEQYF
TRBD2	TRBV12-5	TRBJ2-1	CASGLVRAGSWDVGNEQFF
.	TRBV9	TRBJ1-2	CASSVGTGRNGYTF
TRBD2	TRBV9	TRBJ2-1	CASSVALKRGPSDNEQFF
TRBD2	TRBV5-1	TRBJ2-1	CASSLAPGSGRGSEQFF
.	TRBV21-1	TRBJ2-7	CASSTKRESGEDEQYF
TRBD2	TRBV4-2	TRBJ2-7	CASSQVGGAGDTYEQYF
TRBD1	TRBV9	TRBJ1-2	CASSQGAGGDYGYTF
.	TRBV2	TRBJ1-5	CASRGQSGQPQHF
TRBD2	TRBV6-6	TRBJ2-7	CASRWLAGLGEQYF
TRBD1	TRBV5-1	TRBJ1-2	CASSPTQGANGYTF
.	TRBV28	TRBJ2-7	CASREGRNYEQYF
TRBD1	TRBV5-1	TRBJ2-7	CASSLLQGSYEQYF
.	TRBV6-1	TRBJ1-1	CASSEARGNEAFF
.	TRBV30	TRBJ2-1	CAWSVGLAEGAEQFF
.	TRBV7-3	TRBJ2-5	CASSLKETQYF
TRBD1	TRBV4-3	TRBJ2-3	CASSQDSSGQGTDTQYF
.	TRBV5-1	TRBJ2-7	CASRRVPQKSEQYF
.	TRBV9	TRBJ2-3	CASSAWGGETDTQYF
.	TRBV11-2	TRBJ2-3	CASSSYTPGTDTQYF
TRBD1	TRBV18	TRBJ1-2	CASSPPTGPGYGYTF
.	TRBV2	TRBJ2-7	CASSDIGLGYEQYF
.	TRBV7-9	TRBJ2-7	CASSRTLSEQYF
.	TRBV28	TRBJ2-3	CASSWVARGLDTQYF
.	TRBV19	TRBJ2-7	CASSIEASYEQYF
.	TRBV30	TRBJ2-2	CAWRHTGELFF
TRBD1	TRBV28	TRBJ2-5	CASSLIARTGAPPRPQETQYF
TRBD1	TRBV19	TRBJ1-5	CASSTTGAGIGNQPQHF
TRBD2	TRBV5-1	TRBJ2-1	CASSSGLVAEQFF
TRBD2	TRBV5-1	TRBJ2-3	CASSLGTSGAFSTDTQYF
.	TRBV5-1	TRBJ2-7	CASSHSGGSYEQYF
.	TRBV6-5	TRBJ2-1	CASSYAVGQNNEQFF
.	TRBV5-6	TRBJ1-5	CASSLPGSNQPQHF
TRBD1	TRBV5-1	TRBJ1-1	CASTRTGLNTEAFF
.	TRBV5-8	TRBJ2-7	CASSVIENGEQYF
.	TRBV5-1	TRBJ1-2	CASSLAAGPTTGYTF